This TCR beta chain came from a study of beta chain features in type 1 diabetes (dated by TCRdb to the late 2010s). Broadly, across the study: Mean age, gender distribution, total cell number and subset yield were not different between patients and healthy donors. Across all samples, 90 million to 130 million sorted cells were examined, and cell number per subset correlated strongly with RNA yield. The study compared TCRB repertoires of sorted circulating CD4+ T cell subsets between recently diagnosed type 1 diabetes patients and matched healthy donors. Regulatory and stem cell-like memory subsets were isolated from only 8 patients and roughly eight healthy donors, whereas naive and central memory subsets came from all 30 or so donors.

Details on this clone: There is no known antigen for this receptor. No quality values exist for individual bases; no much larger clone is one base distant.

Study-wide findings and limitations: Because cDNA was sequenced instead of genomic DNA, activated cells with high expression could be over-represented, although the groups did not differ in activation or CD3 levels. The naive, central memory and regulatory TCRB repertoires appeared to resemble one another more closely among patients than among healthy donors. At VDJ recombination sites, type 1 diabetes patients had fewer insertions and more deleted nucleotides, which implies abnormalities in thymic rearrangement. Because the HLA sub-analyses included only small numbers of individuals, any influence of HLA type on TCRB rearrangement was left unresolved. In all four CD4+ subsets, TCRB CDR3 length was moderately but significantly shorter in type 1 diabetes patients. PCR might favor shorter templates, but patient and control samples were amplified and corrected together, so any skew would affect both groups equally.

Inclusive of the bounding cysteine and phenylalanine, the CDR3 is 15 residues long. This entry keeps only the CDR3 DNA: 45 bases, framed from base 1. V is shortened by 5 bases, J by 0 bases, and the region joining them spans 10 bases. Based on the germline V gene (reference sequence), the CDR1 and CDR2 sequences are MNHEY and SMNVEV. The entire amount of isolated RNA was reverse transcribed using the High Capacity cDNA Reverse Transcription Kit, so the sequenced TCRB transcripts were expressed ones. Deep immunoSEQ sequencing was performed on naive, central memory and regulatory T cell samples, with an average of around 3.4 million total reads per sample. Sorted cells were lysed in RLT buffer, and RNA was extracted using DNase-treated RNeasy Micro or Mini kits according to cell number. Each cell subset was processed on its own to prevent cross-contamination, while patient and healthy donor samples were processed together. TCRB sequences were amplified from cDNA with the immunoSEQ multiplex PCR, producing 87-bp fragments spanning the CDR3 region. The amplicons were sequenced using the Illumina HiSeq platform. Per the source publication's procedure: PCR bias was computationally corrected using synthetic template baselines, reads within Hamming distance 2 were collapsed, and singletons that could not be merged were discarded. By aligning reads against IMGT, V, D and J genes, CDR3 length, and insertions or deletions at six rearrangement sites were assigned. Within each subset, clonotype counts were normalized to sorted cell number, and only after that were true diversity and Gini coefficients computed with the tcR R package. The overlap coefficient, calculated on TCRB nucleotide sequences, was used to quantify repertoire sharing. Out-of-frame TCRB sequences from naive cells were analyzed as a proxy for the pre-selection repertoire. The table was pulled from immuneACCESS by TCRdb, which kept in-frame rearrangements only. Such tables lose some clones; where checked, under half of the loss comes from unresolved V genes, and the rest has no known cause. That table furnishes V, J and clone size, whereas the DNA furnished D and trimming. This sample lists 250,000 to 300,000 clones; over 11% were detected once. In total, the top ten clones hold 0.015% to 0.02% of the sample.

Each donor gave one peripheral blood draw, averaging approximately 0.12 L, which was collected into heparinised tubes. Naive, central memory, regulatory and stem cell-like memory CD4+ T cells were sorted on a BD FACSAria II using a panel including CD45RO, CCR7, CD25, CD127, CD95 and CD27. Every sorted population had a purity above 95%. Right away, PBMCs were isolated by Lymphoprep density gradient centrifugation and were stained directly, with no culture step. So that batch effects would be minimized, each experiment stained and sorted samples in pairs, pairing one healthy donor with one patient. The sequenced sample consisted of naive CD4+ T cells from blood. This specimen's cell subset or site label, interpreted: true naive CD4+ T cells. This TCR came from a man between 25 and 39 years old with type 1 diabetes. The rearrangement combines TRBV27 with TRBJ1-4, with TRBD1 as a weak D call on 6 bases. CDR3 protein: CASSPRDTTNEKLFF. The DNA is as follows: TGTGCCAGCAGTCCCCGGGACACAACTAATGAAAAACTGTTTTTT.